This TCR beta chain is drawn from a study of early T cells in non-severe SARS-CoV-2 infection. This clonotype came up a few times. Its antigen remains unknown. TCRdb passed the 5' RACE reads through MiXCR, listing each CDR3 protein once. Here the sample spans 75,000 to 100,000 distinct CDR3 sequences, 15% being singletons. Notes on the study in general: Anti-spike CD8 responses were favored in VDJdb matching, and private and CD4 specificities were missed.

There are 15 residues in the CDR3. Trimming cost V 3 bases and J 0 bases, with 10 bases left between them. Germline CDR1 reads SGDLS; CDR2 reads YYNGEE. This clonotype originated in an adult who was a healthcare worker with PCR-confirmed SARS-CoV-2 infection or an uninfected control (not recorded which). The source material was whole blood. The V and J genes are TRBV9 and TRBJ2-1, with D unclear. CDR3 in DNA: TGTGCCAGCAGCGGAAGCGTCATCTCCTACAATGAGCAGTTCTTC. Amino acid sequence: CASSGSVISYNEQFF.